This TCR beta chain was sequenced for a study of T cell repertoires in aging, cancer and after chemotherapy. Across the whole study: The whole study produced a dataset of several million TCR reads.

Peripheral blood genomic DNA, not sorted cells or RNA, was the template. Study-wide results and limits: Across the chemotherapy interval, each cancer cohort showed higher median generation probability, suggesting thymic rebound. Loss of evenness, beyond lost richness, contributed to age-related TCR diversity decline in cancer patients.

Germline V gives CDR1 MNHNS, CDR2 SASEGT. The CDR3 runs 15 residues. Deletions cut 2 bases from V and 2 bases from J, with 10 bases between. By its share, this clonotype is medium-sized. Its target is unknown. Multiplex touch-down PCR with TRB-A/B primers amplified rearranged V-D-J TRB sequences. TCRdb reanalysed the multiplex PCR reads using MiXCR and keeps one entry per CDR3 protein. The table includes 6,100 or so distinct CDR3 sequences, 20% to 25% detected once. The sequence came from a human donor with a blood cancer. Sequencing was carried out using blood. The rearrangement uses TRBV6-1 and TRBJ2-1; the D gene is possibly TRBD1 (5 bases). The CDR3 DNA reads TGTGCCAGCAGTGAATCGGACAATCCCTACAATGAGCAGTTCTTC. This sequence encodes CASSESDNPYNEQFF.